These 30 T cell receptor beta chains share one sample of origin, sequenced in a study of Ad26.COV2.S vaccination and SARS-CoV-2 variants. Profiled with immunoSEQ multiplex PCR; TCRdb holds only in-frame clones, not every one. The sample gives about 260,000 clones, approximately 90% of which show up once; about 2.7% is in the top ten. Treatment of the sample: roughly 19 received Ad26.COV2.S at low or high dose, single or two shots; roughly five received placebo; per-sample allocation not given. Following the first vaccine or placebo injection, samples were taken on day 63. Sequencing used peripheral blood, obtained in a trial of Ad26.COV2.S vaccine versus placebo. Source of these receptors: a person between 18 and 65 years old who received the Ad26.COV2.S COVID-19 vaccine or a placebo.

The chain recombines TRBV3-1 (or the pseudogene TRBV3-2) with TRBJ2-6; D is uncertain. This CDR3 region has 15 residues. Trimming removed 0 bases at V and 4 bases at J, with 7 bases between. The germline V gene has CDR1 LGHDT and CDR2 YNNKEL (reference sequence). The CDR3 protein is CASSQDLLGANVLTF. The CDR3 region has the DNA TGTGCCAGCAGCCAAGATTTGTTGGGGGCCAACGTCCTGACTTTC.

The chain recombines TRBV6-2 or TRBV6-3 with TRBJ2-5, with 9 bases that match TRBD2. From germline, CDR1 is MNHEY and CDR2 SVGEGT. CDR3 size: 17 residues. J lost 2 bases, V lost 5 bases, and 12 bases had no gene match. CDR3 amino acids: CASSKRLAGDRQETQYF. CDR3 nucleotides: TGTGCCAGCAGTAAACGCTTAGCGGGAGATAGACAAGAGACCCAGTACTTC.

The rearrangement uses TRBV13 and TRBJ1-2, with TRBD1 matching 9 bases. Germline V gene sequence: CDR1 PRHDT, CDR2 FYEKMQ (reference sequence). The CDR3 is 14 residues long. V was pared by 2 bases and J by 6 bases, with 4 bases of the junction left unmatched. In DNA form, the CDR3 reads TGTGCCAGCAGCTTAACAGGGGGCGGCCATGGCTACACCTTC. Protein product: CASSLTGGGHGYTF. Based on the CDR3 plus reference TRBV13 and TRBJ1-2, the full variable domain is AAGVIQSPRHLIKEKRETATLKCYPIPRHDTVYWYQQGPGQDPQFLISFYEKMQSDKGSIPDRFSAQQFSDYHSELNMSSLELGDSALYFCASSLTGGGHGYTFGSGTRLTVV.

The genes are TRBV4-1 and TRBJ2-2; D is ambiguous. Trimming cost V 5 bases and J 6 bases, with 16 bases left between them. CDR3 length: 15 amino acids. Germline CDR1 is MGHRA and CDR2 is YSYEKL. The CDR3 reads CASSARGGGPGELFF. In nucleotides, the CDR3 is TGCGCCAGCAGCGCAAGAGGCGGCGGCCCCGGGGAGCTGTTTTTT.

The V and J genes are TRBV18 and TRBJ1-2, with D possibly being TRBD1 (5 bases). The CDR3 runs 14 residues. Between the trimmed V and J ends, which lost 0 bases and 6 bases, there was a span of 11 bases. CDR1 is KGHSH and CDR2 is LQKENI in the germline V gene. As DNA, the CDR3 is TGTGCCAGCTCACCACCTCGGGGCATAGATGGCTACACCTTC. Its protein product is CASSPPRGIDGYTF. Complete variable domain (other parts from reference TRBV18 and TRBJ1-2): NAGVMQNPRHLVRRRGQEARLRCSPMKGHSHVYWYRQLPEEGLKFMVYLQKENIIDESGMPKERFSAEFPKEGPSILRIQQVVRGDSAAYFCASSPPRGIDGYTFGSGTRLTVV.

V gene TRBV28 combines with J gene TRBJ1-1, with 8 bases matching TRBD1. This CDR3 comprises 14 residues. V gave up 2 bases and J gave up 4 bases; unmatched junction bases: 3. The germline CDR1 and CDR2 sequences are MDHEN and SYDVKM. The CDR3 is CASSLGQGSTEAFF. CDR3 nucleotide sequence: TGTGCCAGCAGTTTAGGACAGGGCAGCACTGAAGCTTTCTTT.

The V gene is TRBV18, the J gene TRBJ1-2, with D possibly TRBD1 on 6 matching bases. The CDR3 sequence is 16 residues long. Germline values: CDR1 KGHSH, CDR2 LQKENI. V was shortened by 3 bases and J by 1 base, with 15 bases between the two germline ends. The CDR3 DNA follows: TGTGCCAGCTCACCGGACAGCGGGCTAATTAACTATGGCTACACCTTC. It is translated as CASSPDSGLINYGYTF.

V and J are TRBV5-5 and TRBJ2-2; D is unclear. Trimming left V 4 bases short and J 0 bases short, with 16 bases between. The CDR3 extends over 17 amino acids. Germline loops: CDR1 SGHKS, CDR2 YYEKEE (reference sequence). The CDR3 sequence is CASSLLPTPANTGELFF. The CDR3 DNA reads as TGTGCCAGCAGCCTCCTACCGACACCCGCGAACACCGGGGAGCTGTTTTTT.

The CDR3 region is CASSLGSSYNEQFF. The DNA of the CDR3 is TGTGCCAGCAGCTTGGGCAGCTCCTACAATGAGCAGTTCTTC. J is TRBJ2-1 and V is TRBV7-2; D is uncertain. The V gene's germline CDR1 is SGHTA and CDR2 FQGNSA. The CDR3 is 14 amino acids. V was shortened by 3 bases and J by 0 bases, with 6 bases between the two germline ends.

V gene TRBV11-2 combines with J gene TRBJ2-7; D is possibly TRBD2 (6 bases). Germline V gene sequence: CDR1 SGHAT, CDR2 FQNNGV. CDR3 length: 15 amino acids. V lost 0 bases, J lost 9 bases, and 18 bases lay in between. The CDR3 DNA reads TGTGCCAGCAGCTTAGATCTGCGCCACACAGCGGGGCAGTACGTC. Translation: CASSLDLRHTAGQYV.

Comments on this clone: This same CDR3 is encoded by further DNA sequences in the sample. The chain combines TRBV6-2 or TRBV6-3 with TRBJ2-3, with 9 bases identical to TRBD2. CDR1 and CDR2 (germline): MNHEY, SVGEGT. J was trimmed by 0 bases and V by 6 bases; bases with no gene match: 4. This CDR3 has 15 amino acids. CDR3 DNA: TGTGCCAGCAGACCTAGCGGGACTAGCACAGATACGCAGTATTTT. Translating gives CASRPSGTSTDTQYF.

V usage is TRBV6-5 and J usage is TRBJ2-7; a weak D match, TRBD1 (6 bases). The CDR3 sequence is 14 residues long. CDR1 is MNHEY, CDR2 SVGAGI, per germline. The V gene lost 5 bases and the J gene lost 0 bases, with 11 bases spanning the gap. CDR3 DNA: TGTGCCAGCAGTCGACAGACAGGCTCCTACGAGCAGTACGTC. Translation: CASSRQTGSYEQYV.

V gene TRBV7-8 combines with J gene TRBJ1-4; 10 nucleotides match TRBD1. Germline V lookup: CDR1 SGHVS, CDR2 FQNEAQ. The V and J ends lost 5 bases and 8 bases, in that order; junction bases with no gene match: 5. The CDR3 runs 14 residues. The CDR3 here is CASSPGTGEEKLFF. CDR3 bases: TGTGCCAGCAGCCCCGGGACAGGGGAGGAAAAACTGTTTTTT.

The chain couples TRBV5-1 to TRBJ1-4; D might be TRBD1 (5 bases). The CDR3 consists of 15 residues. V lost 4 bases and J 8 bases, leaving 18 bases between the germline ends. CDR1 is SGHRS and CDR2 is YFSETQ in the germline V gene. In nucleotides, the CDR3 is TGCGCCAGCAGCGTTCAGGGCTTCCAGGAAGAAAAACTGTTTTTT. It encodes CASSVQGFQEEKLFF.

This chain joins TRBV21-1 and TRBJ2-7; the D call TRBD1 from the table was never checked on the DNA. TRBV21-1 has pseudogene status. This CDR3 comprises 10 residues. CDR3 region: CAGPAYEQYV. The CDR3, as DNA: TGTGCCGGGCCTGCCTACGAGCAGTACGTC.

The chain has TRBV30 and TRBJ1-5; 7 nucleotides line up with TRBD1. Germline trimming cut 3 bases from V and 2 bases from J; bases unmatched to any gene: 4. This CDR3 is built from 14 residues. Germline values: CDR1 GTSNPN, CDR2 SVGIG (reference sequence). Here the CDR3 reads CAWSTGVRNQPQHF. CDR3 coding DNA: TGTGCCTGGAGCACAGGGGTACGCAATCAGCCCCAGCATTTT.

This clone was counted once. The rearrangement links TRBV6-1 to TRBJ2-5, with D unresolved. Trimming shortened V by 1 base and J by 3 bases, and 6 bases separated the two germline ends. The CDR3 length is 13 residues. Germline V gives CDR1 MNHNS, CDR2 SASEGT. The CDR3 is CASSEGVEETQYF. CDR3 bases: TGTGCCAGCAGTGAAGGGGTAGAAGAGACCCAGTACTTC.

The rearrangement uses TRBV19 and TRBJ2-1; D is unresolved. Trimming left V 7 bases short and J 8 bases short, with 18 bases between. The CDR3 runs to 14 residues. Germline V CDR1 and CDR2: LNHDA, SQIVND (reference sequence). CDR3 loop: CASMGSDVAYEQFF. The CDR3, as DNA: TGTGCCAGTATGGGGTCGGACGTCGCATATGAGCAGTTCTTC.

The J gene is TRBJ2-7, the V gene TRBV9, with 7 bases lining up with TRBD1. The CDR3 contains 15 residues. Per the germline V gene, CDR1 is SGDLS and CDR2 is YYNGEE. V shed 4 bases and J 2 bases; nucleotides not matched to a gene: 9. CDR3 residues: CASSLGQVMTYEQYF. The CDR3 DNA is TGTGCCAGCAGCTTAGGACAGGTAATGACCTACGAGCAGTACTTC.

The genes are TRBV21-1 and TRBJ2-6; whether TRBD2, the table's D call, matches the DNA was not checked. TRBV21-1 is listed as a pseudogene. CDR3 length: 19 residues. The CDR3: CASSKARGSESSGANVLTF. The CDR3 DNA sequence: TGTGCCAGCAGCAAAGCGCGGGGCAGTGAAAGCTCTGGGGCCAACGTCCTGACTTTC.

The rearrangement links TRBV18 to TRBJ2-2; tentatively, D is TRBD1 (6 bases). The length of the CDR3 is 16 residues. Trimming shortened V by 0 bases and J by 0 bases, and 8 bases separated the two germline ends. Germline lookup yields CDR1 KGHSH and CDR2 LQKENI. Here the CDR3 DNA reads TGTGCCAGCTCACCACCGACAGGAACGAACACCGGGGAGCTGTTTTTT. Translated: CASSPPTGTNTGELFF.

CDR3 sequence (DNA): TGTGCCAGCAGCCCTCATCAGGGGGGAGGAAACATTCAGTACTTC. Translating gives CASSPHQGGGNIQYF. V usage is TRBV7-9 and J usage is TRBJ2-4, with TRBD1 as a possible D gene (7 bases). The CDR3 is 15 residues long. CDR1 and CDR2 from the germline V gene are SEHNR and FQNEAQ (reference sequence). Deletions cut 5 bases from V and 6 bases from J, with 17 bases between.

The CDR3 reads CASSEGIGNQPQHF. The CDR3 DNA follows: TGTGCCAGCAGCGAGGGGATAGGCAATCAGCCCCAGCATTTT. This chain connects TRBV9 to TRBJ1-5; a possible D gene is TRBD1 (5 bases). V lost 3 bases, J lost 2 bases, and 9 bases lay in between. This CDR3 contains 14 residues. The germline V gene encodes CDR1 SGDLS and CDR2 YYNGEE. The full variable domain, its missing parts supplied by reference TRBV9 and TRBJ1-5, is DSGVTQTPKHLITATGQRVTLRCSPRSGDLSVYWYQQSLDQGLQFLIQYYNGEERAKGNILERFSAQQFPDLHSELNLSSLELGDSALYFCASSEGIGNQPQHFGDGTRLSIL.

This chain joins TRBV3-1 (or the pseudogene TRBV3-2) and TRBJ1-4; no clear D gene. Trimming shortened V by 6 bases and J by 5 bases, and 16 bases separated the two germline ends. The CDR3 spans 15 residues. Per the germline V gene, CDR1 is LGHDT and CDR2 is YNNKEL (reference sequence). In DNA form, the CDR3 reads TGTGCCAGCAGTCATGGCGGCAATGAGAATGAAAAACTGTTTTTT. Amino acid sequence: CASSHGGNENEKLFF.

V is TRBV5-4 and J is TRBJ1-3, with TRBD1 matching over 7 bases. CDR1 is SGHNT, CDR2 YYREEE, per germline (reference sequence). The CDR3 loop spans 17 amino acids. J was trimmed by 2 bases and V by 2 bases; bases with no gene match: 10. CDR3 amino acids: CASSLLPARGAGNTIYF. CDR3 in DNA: TGTGCCAGCAGCTTACTACCGGCCAGGGGGGCTGGAAACACCATATATTTT.

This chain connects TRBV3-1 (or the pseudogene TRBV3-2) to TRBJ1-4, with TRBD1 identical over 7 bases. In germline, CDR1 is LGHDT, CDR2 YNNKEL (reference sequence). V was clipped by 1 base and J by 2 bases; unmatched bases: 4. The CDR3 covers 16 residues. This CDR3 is CASSQGTGCTNEKLFF. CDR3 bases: TGTGCCAGCAGCCAAGGGACAGGTTGCACTAATGAAAAACTGTTTTTT.

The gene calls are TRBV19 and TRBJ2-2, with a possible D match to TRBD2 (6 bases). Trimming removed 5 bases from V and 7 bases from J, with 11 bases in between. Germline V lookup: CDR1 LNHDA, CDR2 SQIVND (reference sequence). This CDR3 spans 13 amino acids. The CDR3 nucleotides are TGTGCCAGTAGTCCCCCGGGGGTCGGGGAGCTGTTTTTT. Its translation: CASSPPGVGELFF. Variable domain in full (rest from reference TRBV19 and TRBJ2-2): DGGITQSPKYLFRKEGQNVTLSCEQNLNHDAMYWYRQDPGQGLRLIYYSQIVNDFQKGDIAEGYSVSREKKESFPLTVTSAQKNPTAFYLCASSPPGVGELFFGEGSRLTVL.

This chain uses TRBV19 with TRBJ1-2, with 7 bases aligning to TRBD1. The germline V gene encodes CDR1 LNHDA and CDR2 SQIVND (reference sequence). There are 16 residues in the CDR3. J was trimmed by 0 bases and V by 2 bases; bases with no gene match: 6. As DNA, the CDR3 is TGTGCCAGTAGTATAAGGGGACAGAGCTCTAACTATGGCTACACCTTC. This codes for CASSIRGQSSNYGYTF.

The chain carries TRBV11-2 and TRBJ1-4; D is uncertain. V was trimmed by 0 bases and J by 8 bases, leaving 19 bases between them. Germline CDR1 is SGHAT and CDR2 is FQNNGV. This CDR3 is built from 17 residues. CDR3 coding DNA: TGTGCCAGCAGCTTAGATGGGATGGCAGGAATCTCGGAAAAACTGTTTTTT. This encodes CASSLDGMAGISEKLFF. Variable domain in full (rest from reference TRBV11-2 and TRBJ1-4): EAGVAQSPRYKIIEKRQSVAFWCNPISGHATLYWYQQILGQGPKLLIQFQNNGVVDDSQLPKDRFSAERLKGVDSTLKIQPAKLEDSAVYLCASSLDGMAGISEKLFFGSGTQLSVL.

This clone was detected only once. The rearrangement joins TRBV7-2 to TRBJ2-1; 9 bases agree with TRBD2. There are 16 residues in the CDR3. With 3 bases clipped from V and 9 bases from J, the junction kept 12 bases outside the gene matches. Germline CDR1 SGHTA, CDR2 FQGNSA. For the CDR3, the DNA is TGTGCCAGCAGCTTGGGTTCTAGGCGGGGGGGCAGTGAGCAGTTCTTC. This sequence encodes CASSLGSRRGGSEQFF.